The sequence of this T cell receptor (beta chain) was determined in a study of shared clonotypes between healthy human individuals. Study results and limitations: Generation probabilities of non-shared clonotypes were lower (relative to those shared by all four donors). About 5.2% was the fraction of naive CD4 clonotypes found shared across a few donors.

Only CD45RO-negative cells positively selected for CCR7 counted as naive CD8 cells, so terminally differentiated effector memory CD45RA+ cells were excluded. In replicate PCRs of sorted subsets, around 200 ng DNA, approximately 28,000 T cell genomes, was used. This table comes from immunoSEQ multiplex PCR, and its TCRdb copy is limited to in-frame clones, with some not included. The profile shows millions of clones, about 95% of them singletons. Trimming left V 3 bases short and J 4 bases short, with 10 bases between. The CDR3 totals 13 residues. Germline CDR1 reads MNHEY; CDR2 reads SMNVEV (reference sequence). Of note for this clone: The antigen is not known. At the DNA level, this CDR3 is encoded by other sequences in the same sample as well.

This TCR came from a man younger than 30 in good health. The chain carries TRBV27 and TRBJ2-7; D is unresolved. The sample consisted of naive CD8+ T cells sorted from blood. The CDR3 here is CASSLGSTYEQYF. The CDR3 DNA follows: TGTGCCAGCAGTTTGGGTTCGACTTACGAGCAGTACTTC.